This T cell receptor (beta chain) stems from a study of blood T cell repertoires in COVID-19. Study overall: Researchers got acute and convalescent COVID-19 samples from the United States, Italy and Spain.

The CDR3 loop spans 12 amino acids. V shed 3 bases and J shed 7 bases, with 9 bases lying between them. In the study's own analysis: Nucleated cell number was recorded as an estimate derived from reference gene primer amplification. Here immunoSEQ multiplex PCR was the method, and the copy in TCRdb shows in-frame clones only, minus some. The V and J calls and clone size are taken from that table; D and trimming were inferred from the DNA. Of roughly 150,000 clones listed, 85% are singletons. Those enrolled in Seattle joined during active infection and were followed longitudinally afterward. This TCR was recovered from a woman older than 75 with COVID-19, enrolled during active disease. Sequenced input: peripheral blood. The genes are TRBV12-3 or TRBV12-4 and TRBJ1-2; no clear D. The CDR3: CASSFRHSGYTF. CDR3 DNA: TGTGCCAGCAGTTTCCGACACTCTGGCTACACCTTC.